This TCR beta chain was captured by sequencing in a study of Graves' ophthalmopathy and Graves' hyperthyroidism. CDR3 regions of TCR beta were amplified from RNA transcripts. Investigators did first-round RT-PCR with HTBI primers, then second-round multiplex PCR. TCRdb re-derived calls from the multiplex PCR reads in MiXCR, one entry per CDR3 protein. Of roughly 700,000 distinct CDR3 sequences listed, 40% are singletons. A note on this clonotype: Antigen: not known.

Regarding the study as a whole: Blood was where most expanded thyroid clonotypes above 0.001 frequency also turned up. Prediction of ophthalmopathy progression reached around 71% sensitivity and roughly 72% specificity.

Fresh peripheral blood, about 9.3 ml, was the PBMC source. Sequenced input: peripheral blood. This receptor was obtained from an adult man with Graves' ophthalmopathy.

CDR3 protein: CASSRDVAGVYEQYF. The CDR3 DNA follows: TGTGCCAGCAGCAGAGACGTAGCAGGGGTGTACGAGCAGTACTTC. The chain recombines TRBV11-2 with TRBJ2-7; perhaps TRBD1 as D (6 bases). Deletions cut 5 bases from V and 4 bases from J, with 18 bases between. Germline V gene sequence: CDR1 SGHAT, CDR2 FQNNGV. The CDR3 runs to 15 residues.